These 20 T cell receptor beta chains share one sample of origin, sequenced in a study of blood T cell repertoires in COVID-19. Produced via immunoSEQ multiplex PCR; TCRdb's table is partial and in-frame only. This table has about 98,000 clones, approximately 91% appearing once. The sample was peripheral blood. The receptors stem from a man younger than 35 with acute or convalescent COVID-19.

The V and J genes are TRBV12-3 or TRBV12-4 and TRBJ1-2; 10 positions match TRBD1. The junction had 5 bases not matched to a gene; V was cut back by 5 bases and J by 8 bases. CDR3 size: 13 residues. The CDR3 protein is CASSRQGAEGYTF. The CDR3 coding sequence is TGTGCCAGCAGTCGACAGGGGGCAGAAGGCTACACCTTC.

This clone was detected only a few times. The chain combines TRBV3-1 (or the pseudogene TRBV3-2) with TRBJ1-1; TRBD1 matches at 11 bases. The CDR3 has 15 amino acids. V lost 10 bases to trimming and J lost 8 bases; unmatched junction nucleotides: 15. Germline CDR1 is LGHDT and CDR2 is YNNKEL (reference sequence). Here the CDR3 DNA reads TGTGCCACCCGGGACAGGGGGGAAGGTGGCGGCGAAGCTTTCTTT. Translated, it gives CATRDRGEGGGEAFF.

The rearrangement uses TRBV5-1 and TRBJ1-2; D gene ambiguous. Trimming removed 4 bases from V and 6 bases from J, with 10 bases in between. CDR1 and CDR2 from the germline V gene are SGHRS and YFSETQ. CDR3 length: 12 amino acids. The CDR3 is CASSEIGDGYTF. The CDR3 coding sequence is TGCGCCAGCAGCGAAATTGGAGATGGCTACACCTTC. The full variable domain, completed using reference TRBV5-1 and TRBJ1-2, is KAGVTQTPRYLIKTRGQQVTLSCSPISGHRSVSWYQQTPGQGLQFLFEYFSETQRNKGNFPGRFSGRQFSNSRSEMNVSTLELGDSALYLCASSEIGDGYTFGSGTRLTVV.

The chain joins TRBV7-2 to TRBJ2-7; 8 positions match TRBD2. V was pared by 0 bases and J by 4 bases, with 5 bases of the junction left unmatched. The CDR3 sequence is 15 residues long. Germline V gene lookup returns CDR1 SGHTA and CDR2 FQGNSA. The CDR3 sequence: CASSLAPGGEYEQYF. CDR3 coding DNA: TGTGCCAGCAGCTTAGCGCCGGGGGGGGAGTACGAGCAGTACTTC. Together with reference TRBV7-2 and TRBJ2-7, the CDR3 gives the full variable domain: GAGVSQSPSNKVTEKGKDVELRCDPISGHTALYWYRQSLGQGLEFLIYFQGNSAPDKSGLPSDRFSAERTGGSVSTLTIQRTQQEDSAVYLCASSLAPGGEYEQYFGPGTRLTVT.

J is TRBJ2-3 and V is TRBV5-1; D is perhaps TRBD2 (7 bases). This CDR3 spans 16 amino acids. Germline V lookup: CDR1 SGHRS, CDR2 YFSETQ. Trimming took off 0 bases at V and 6 bases at J, with 17 bases between the two ends. The CDR3 coding sequence is TGCGCCAGCAGCTTGGCCCCGGGGGGCGGCTCCGATACGCAGTATTTT. Translating it yields CASSLAPGGGSDTQYF.

The V and J genes are TRBV14 and TRBJ2-7, with 8 bases aligning to TRBD1. J gave up 4 bases and V 4 bases, and 9 bases lay outside the gene matches. This CDR3 is built from 15 residues. Germline CDR1 reads SGHDN; CDR2 reads FVKESK. CDR3: CASSPLTGAGYEQYF. The CDR3 bases are TGTGCCAGCAGCCCCCTGACAGGGGCAGGGTACGAGCAGTACTTC.

The CDR3: CASSPGQGKAYEQYF. The CDR3 bases are TGTGCCAGCAGTCCCGGACAGGGCAAGGCCTACGAGCAGTACTTC. The chain carries TRBV27 and TRBJ2-7, with 8 bases identical to TRBD1. The length of the CDR3 is 15 residues. Germline lookup yields CDR1 MNHEY and CDR2 SMNVEV (reference sequence). V was clipped by 5 bases and J by 2 bases; unmatched bases: 8.

V usage is TRBV5-6 and J usage is TRBJ1-1, with D unresolved. CDR1 is SGHDT, CDR2 YYEEEE, per germline. The CDR3 sequence is 16 residues long. The V end lost 2 bases, the J end lost 0 bases, and 14 bases lay between the germline ends. Here the CDR3 DNA reads TGTGCCAGCAGCTTTTTGAGTTTTGCGGTGAACACTGAAGCTTTCTTT. This sequence encodes CASSFLSFAVNTEAFF. Combining the CDR3 with reference TRBV5-6 and TRBJ1-1 gives the whole variable domain DAGVTQSPTHLIKTRGQQVTLRCSPKSGHDTVSWYQQALGQGPQFIFQYYEEEERQRGNFPDRFSGHQFPNYSSELNVNALLLGDSALYLCASSFLSFAVNTEAFFGQGTRLTVV.

Written as DNA, the CDR3 is TGTGCCAGCAGCGTTGGGACTAGCGGGAGAGACGAGCAGTACTTC. Translation gives CASSVGTSGRDEQYF. The V and J genes are TRBV9 and TRBJ2-7, with 14 nucleotides matching TRBD2. Germline V lookup: CDR1 SGDLS, CDR2 YYNGEE. The junction had 3 bases not matched to a gene; V was cut back by 2 bases and J by 5 bases. The CDR3 length is 15 residues.

The chain has TRBV30 and TRBJ2-1; 9 bases align to TRBD2. The V gene's germline CDR1 is GTSNPN and CDR2 SVGIG (reference sequence). CDR3 length: 17 residues. The J segment lost 4 bases and the V segment lost 3 bases, leaving 13 bases of the junction unmatched. Written as DNA, the CDR3 is TGTGCCTGGAGGGGAGGCGGGGGGGCCCACCTTTACAATGAGCAGTTCTTC. Amino acids: CAWRGGGGAHLYNEQFF.

CDR3 in DNA: TGTGCCAGCAGTGCAGCCCAGAACACTGAAGCTTTCTTT. It codes for CASSAAQNTEAFF. The chain couples TRBV6-1 to TRBJ1-1; no firm D call. V lost 4 bases, J lost 1 base, and 7 bases lay in between. CDR1 is MNHNS, CDR2 SASEGT, per germline. CDR3 length: 13 residues.

V is TRBV27 and J is TRBJ1-2; 10 bases fit TRBD1. The CDR3 runs to 15 residues. With 4 bases clipped from V and 2 bases from J, the junction kept 4 bases outside the gene matches. Germline CDR1 and CDR2: MNHEY and SMNVEV (reference sequence). This CDR3 is CASSSPTGGNYGYTF. In DNA form, the CDR3 reads TGTGCCAGCAGTTCGCCGACAGGGGGCAACTATGGCTACACCTTC.

A remark on this clone: Other nucleotide sequences in the sample specify the same CDR3. The chain has TRBV5-1 and TRBJ1-1; 8 bases are a match to TRBD1. The V gene's germline CDR1 is SGHRS and CDR2 YFSETQ. The CDR3 sequence is 15 residues long. The V gene end was trimmed by 4 bases and the J gene end by 3 bases; junction bases not matched to a gene: 8. The CDR3 DNA sequence: TGCGCCAGCAGCACAGGACAGGGTTTCGACACTGAAGCTTTCTTT. It specifies CASSTGQGFDTEAFF.

V and J are TRBV5-1 and TRBJ2-3, with TRBD1 identical over 10 bases. The V gene end was trimmed by 0 bases and the J gene end by 5 bases; junction bases not matched to a gene: 15. Germline V gene data show CDR1 as SGHRS and CDR2 as YFSETQ. This CDR3 is 19 amino acids long. The CDR3 bases are TGCGCCAGCAGCTTGGTTACCCCCGGGACAGGGGCCCGCGGAGATACGCAGTATTTT. It is translated as CASSLVTPGTGARGDTQYF.

This chain connects TRBV23-1 to TRBJ2-7; TRBD1 matches 8 bases. TRBV23-1 is annotated as an ORF whose role is uncertain. Losses at the gene ends were 3 bases for V and 6 bases for J; bases not matched to a gene: 13. The CDR3 totals 16 residues. Here the CDR3 reads CASSHSSDRVLREQYF. The CDR3 DNA sequence: TGCGCCAGCAGTCATTCTTCGGACAGGGTGCTTCGCGAGCAGTACTTC.

V usage is TRBV7-8 and J usage is TRBJ1-5; 7 bases agree with TRBD1. The CDR3 runs to 15 residues. Germline assignment: CDR1 SGHVS and CDR2 FQNEAQ. J gave up 3 bases and V 5 bases, and 7 bases lay outside the gene matches. Written as DNA, the CDR3 is TGTGCCAGCAGCCCCCGACAGGGCCTCAATCAGCCCCAGCATTTT. Its protein product is CASSPRQGLNQPQHF. Full variable domain (missing parts from reference TRBV7-8 and TRBJ1-5): GAGVSQSPRYKVAKRGQDVALRCDPISGHVSLFWYQQALGQGPEFLTYFQNEAQLDKSGLPSDRFFAERPEGSVSTLKIQRTQQEDSAVYLCASSPRQGLNQPQHFGDGTRLSIL.

The chain carries TRBV25-1 and TRBJ2-2; 7 bases align to TRBD2. Germline trimming cut 5 bases from V and 3 bases from J; bases unmatched to any gene: 3. CDR1 is MGHDK, CDR2 SYGVNS, per germline. CDR3 size: 14 residues. The CDR3 is CASSPGRDTGELFF. The CDR3 region has the DNA TGTGCCAGCAGTCCTGGGAGGGACACCGGGGAGCTGTTTTTT.

V and J are TRBV28 and TRBJ2-2; 13 bases map to TRBD2. Trimming cost V 6 bases and J 4 bases; bases outside gene matches: 2. The V gene's germline CDR1 is MDHEN and CDR2 SYDVKM. The length of the CDR3 is 15 residues. Here the CDR3 DNA reads TGTGCCAGCAGGGGACTAGCGGGACCCACCGGGGAGCTGTTTTTT. Protein product: CASRGLAGPTGELFF.

The chain combines TRBV24-1 with TRBJ2-1; 10 bases align to TRBD1. This CDR3 comprises 16 residues. Germline values: CDR1 KGHDR, CDR2 SFDVKD. The V and J ends lost 0 bases and 6 bases, in that order; junction bases with no gene match: 4. The CDR3 bases are TGTGCCACCAGTGATTTGCGACAGGGGGCACTCAATGAGCAGTTCTTC. Translating gives CATSDLRQGALNEQFF.

The chain carries TRBV18 and TRBJ1-2, with TRBD1 identical over 7 bases. The CDR3 loop spans 16 amino acids. Germline CDR1 reads KGHSH; CDR2 reads LQKENI. V dropped 3 bases and J dropped 3; count of bases not matched to a gene: 10. CDR3: CASSPSGQNQYYGYTF. DNA of the CDR3: TGTGCCAGCTCACCCTCGGGACAGAACCAATACTATGGCTACACCTTC.